This T cell receptor (beta chain) was retrieved from a study of cytomegalovirus exposure and HLA in healthy donors. With 60 Vbeta and 13 Jbeta primers, the PCR was carried out. Libraries were prepared by immunoSEQ multiplex PCR; TCRdb keeps only in-frame clonotypes and omits some of them. The repertoire holds around 180,000 clones, with 70% to 90% as singletons. This clone turned up a few times. What it binds is unknown. Findings and caveats of the study: Reports state that TCR beta sequences accurately predicted most subjects' HLA-A and HLA-B alleles.

The sequence came from a girl under 18 in good health and CMV-seropositive. The source material was PBMCs.

The CDR3 DNA is TGTGCCTGGAGTGCGGAGACCCAGTACTTC. Its protein is CAWSAETQYF. This chain joins TRBV30 and TRBJ2-5; D not resolved. The V end lost 1 base, the J end lost 5 bases, and 2 bases lay between the germline ends. CDR1 is GTSNPN, CDR2 SVGIG, per germline (reference sequence). This CDR3 has 10 amino acids.